Presented here are 22 T cell receptor beta chains from one specimen sequenced in a study of T cells in Graves' hyperthyroidism and ophthalmopathy. Amplification of TCR beta CDR3 regions used RNA as the template. The study used the HTBI primer set for a first-round RT-PCR of the TCR CDR3. TCRdb analysed the multiplex PCR reads with MiXCR anew, one entry per CDR3 protein. In the table there are approximately 400,000 distinct CDR3 sequences, about 20% of which are singletons. The material sequenced was blood. Every receptor here comes from a woman under 30 with Graves' hyperthyroidism.

In this sample, this clonotype turned up a few times. The V and J genes are TRBV6-5 and TRBJ1-6; D is unresolved. V was clipped by 3 bases and J by 6 bases, with 0 bases between them. In germline, CDR1 is MNHEY, CDR2 SVGAGI. The CDR3 runs 11 residues. The CDR3 DNA reads TGTGCCAGCAGTTATAATTCACCCCTCCACTTT. It yields the protein CASSYNSPLHF.

This clonotype was counted many times. V usage is TRBV12-3 or TRBV12-4 and J usage is TRBJ2-7; the match to TRBD2 covers 7 bases. This CDR3 region has 17 residues. J gave up 4 bases and V 7 bases, and 19 bases lay outside the gene matches. DNA for the CDR3: TGTGCCAGCACCCTGACTAAGCGGGGCCGGGGCCGTTACGAGCAGTACTTC. Encoded protein: CASTLTKRGRGRYEQYF.

This clonotype was observed at least ten times. The chain employs TRBV6-1 and TRBJ1-2; D call uncertain. CDR3 length: 16 amino acids. The germline CDR1 and CDR2 sequences are MNHNS and SASEGT. The V gene lost 3 bases and the J gene lost 5 bases, with 19 bases spanning the gap. The CDR3, as DNA: TGTGCCAGCAGTGAGACCGAAGCTCGACCCTTATATGGCTACACCTTC. It specifies CASSETEARPLYGYTF.

This clonotype was counted ten times or more. This chain uses TRBV6-2 or TRBV6-3 with TRBJ2-4; D remains ambiguous. The length of the CDR3 is 11 residues. CDR1 is MNHEY and CDR2 is SVGEGT in the germline V gene. V lost 6 bases, J lost 5 bases, and 5 bases lay in between. The CDR3 loop reads CASSDENIQYF. In DNA form, the CDR3 reads TGTGCCAGCAGCGACGAAAACATTCAGTACTTC.

This clonotype was counted ten times or more. This chain joins TRBV5-1 and TRBJ2-4; 10 bases agree with TRBD2. This CDR3 comprises 16 residues. With 0 bases clipped from V and 9 bases from J, the junction kept 9 bases outside the gene matches. Germline lookup yields CDR1 SGHRS and CDR2 YFSETQ. The CDR3 DNA follows: TGCGCCAGCAGCTTGGATAGCGGGGGGACACCCAGCATTCAGTACTTC. This sequence encodes CASSLDSGGTPSIQYF.

J is TRBJ2-2 and V is TRBV30; D may match TRBD1 or TRBD2 (7 bases each). The CDR3 covers 15 residues. Between the trimmed V and J ends, which lost 7 bases and 0 bases, there was a span of 15 bases. Germline assignment: CDR1 GTSNPN and CDR2 SVGIG (reference sequence). The CDR3 loop reads CAYPRGGSNTGELFF. CDR3 in DNA: TGTGCCTACCCCAGGGGGGGTTCGAACACCGGGGAGCTGTTTTTT.

This clonotype was detected many times. This rearrangement joins TRBV6-1 to TRBJ2-7; perhaps TRBD2 as D (5 bases). Trimming left V 4 bases short and J 3 bases short, with 7 bases between. The length of the CDR3 is 12 residues. From germline, CDR1 is MNHNS and CDR2 SASEGT. The CDR3 coding sequence is TGTGCCAGCAGTGTTGGAGGCTACGAGCAGTACTTC. It specifies CASSVGGYEQYF.

This clonotype has a count of ten or more. The rearrangement uses TRBV7-2 and TRBJ1-5; 8 bases align to TRBD1. CDR3 length: 15 amino acids. Looked up from germline, CDR1 is SGHTA and CDR2 is FQGNSA. The J segment lost 7 bases and the V segment lost 6 bases, leaving 11 bases of the junction unmatched. The CDR3 loop is CASSTGGGSWQPQHF. CDR3 coding DNA: TGTGCCAGCAGTACAGGGGGAGGATCGTGGCAGCCCCAGCATTTT.

At least ten counts were recorded for this clonotype. The gene calls are TRBV12-3 or TRBV12-4 and TRBJ2-2; possibly TRBD1 or TRBD2 for D (6 bases each). V was cut by 2 bases and J by 3 bases, with 10 bases left in between. This CDR3 contains 15 residues. CDR3 coding DNA: TGTGCCAGCAGTTTATGGAGGGGGGACACCGGGGAGCTGTTTTTT. It is translated as CASSLWRGDTGELFF.

This clonotype was recorded at least ten times. The chain recombines TRBV3-1 with TRBJ1-1; D gene ambiguous. Trimming stripped 6 bases from V and 5 bases from J, with 13 bases between. Germline lookup yields CDR1 LGHDT and CDR2 YNNKEL (reference sequence). The CDR3 has 13 residues. CDR3 DNA: TGTGCCAGCAGTAACTCCCATGGGACTGAAGCTTTCTTT. Translation: CASSNSHGTEAFF.

Details on this clonotype: A much larger clone is a single base away; this may be a read error. The rearrangement joins TRBV25-1 to TRBJ2-5; D gene uncertain. The CDR3 has 13 amino acids. Trimming stripped 3 bases from V and 6 bases from J, with 11 bases between. CDR1 and CDR2 (germline): MGHDK, SYGVNS. CDR3: CASSDPVEQTQYF. The DNA for the CDR3 is TGTGCCAGCAGTGACCCCGTCGAACAGACCCAGTACTTC.

The chain employs TRBV24-1 and TRBJ2-2; D gene ambiguous. Germline CDR1 KGHDR, CDR2 SFDVKD. This CDR3 region has 14 residues. V was pared by 2 bases and J by 0 bases, with 3 bases between. Written as DNA, the CDR3 is TGTGCCACCAGTGATTGGACGAACACCGGGGAGCTGTTTTTT. Its translation is CATSDWTNTGELFF.

This clonotype has at least ten counts. V gene TRBV19 combines with J gene TRBJ1-2; TRBD1 is a possible D gene (5 bases). This CDR3 spans 13 amino acids. Germline CDR1 reads LNHDA; CDR2 reads SQIVND (reference sequence). Trimming removed 6 bases at V and 0 bases at J, with 8 bases between. In DNA, the CDR3 is TGTGCCAGTAGGACAGTAACTAACTATGGCTACACCTTC. Protein product: CASRTVTNYGYTF.

The J gene is TRBJ2-5, the V gene TRBV6-1; D is perhaps TRBD2 (7 bases). Germline assignment: CDR1 MNHNS and CDR2 SASEGT. Trimming stripped 6 bases from V and 4 bases from J, with 12 bases between. CDR3 length: 13 amino acids. CDR3: CASRAGAGETQYF. The CDR3 region has the DNA TGTGCCAGCAGGGCGGGGGCAGGAGAGACCCAGTACTTC.

This clonotype has only a few counts. The gene calls are TRBV5-5 and TRBJ1-2, with 7 bases fitting TRBD1. This CDR3 has 16 amino acids. In germline, CDR1 is SGHKS, CDR2 YYEKEE (reference sequence). The junction had 10 bases not matched to a gene; V was cut back by 1 base and J by 4 bases. CDR3 coding DNA: TGTGCCAGCAGCTTGCAGGGTTCACAGGGGTTCTATGGCTACACCTTC. Protein product: CASSLQGSQGFYGYTF.

About this clonotype: This sequence may be a read error, since a much larger clone differs from it by one base. The chain recombines TRBV11-2 with TRBJ1-2, with D hard to call. Germline CDR1 reads SGHAT; CDR2 reads FQNNGV. The CDR3 spans 13 residues. DNA of the CDR3: TGTGCCAGCAGCTTACGTAGCCACTATGGCGACACCTTC. Its translation: CASSLRSHYGDTF.

This clonotype has at least ten counts. The chain couples TRBV27 to TRBJ2-7, with D perhaps matching TRBD1 (5 bases). From germline, CDR1 is MNHEY and CDR2 SMNVEV (reference sequence). This CDR3 is 12 amino acids long. V was cut by 7 bases and J by 5 bases, with 12 bases left in between. The CDR3 region has the DNA TGTGCCAGCATAGGGGCGGCCCACGAGCAGTACTTC. Residues: CASIGAAHEQYF.

The chain carries TRBV19 and TRBJ1-1; D perhaps matches TRBD1 (6 bases). Germline V gives CDR1 LNHDA, CDR2 SQIVND (reference sequence). Trimming shortened V by 5 bases and J by 3 bases, and 13 bases separated the two germline ends. The CDR3 runs 14 residues. The CDR3 sequence: CASSWGALDTEAFF. The CDR3 DNA sequence: TGTGCCAGTAGTTGGGGGGCTTTGGACACTGAAGCTTTCTTT.

This clonotype has at least ten counts. The chain recombines TRBV20-1 with TRBJ2-7; TRBD2 agrees at 9 bases. Germline trimming cut 6 bases from V and 2 bases from J; bases unmatched to any gene: 8. The germline V gene encodes CDR1 DFQATT and CDR2 SNEGSKA (reference sequence). The CDR3 runs to 14 residues. The CDR3 nucleotides read TGCAGTGCCCCTAGCGGGATCAACCCCTACGAGCAGTACTTC. Protein product: CSAPSGINPYEQYF.

This clonotype was found once. Here the CDR3 reads CAISGQAVYGYTF. In DNA form, the CDR3 reads TGTGCCATCAGTGGACAGGCCGTCTATGGCTACACCTTC. The chain joins TRBV10-3 to TRBJ1-2; D possibly corresponds to TRBD1 (6 bases). This CDR3 comprises 13 residues. V was trimmed by 4 bases and J by 4 bases, leaving 10 bases between them. Germline-derived CDR1 and CDR2 are ENHRY and SYGVKD.

In its sample, this clonotype was seen many times. This chain links TRBV12-5 with TRBJ1-2, with D unresolved. CDR3 length: 13 residues. The V gene's germline CDR1 is LGHNT and CDR2 FRNRAP. V was pared by 6 bases and J by 9 bases, with 17 bases between. This CDR3 reads CASGITWGDSYTF. DNA of the CDR3: TGTGCTAGTGGGATCACATGGGGAGACAGCTACACCTTC.

Ten or more counts support this clonotype. The J gene is TRBJ1-5, the V gene TRBV30; D ambiguous. The germline V gene has CDR1 GTSNPN and CDR2 SVGIG (reference sequence). The length of the CDR3 is 13 residues. The V end lost 0 bases, the J end lost 4 bases, and 7 bases lay between the germline ends. In nucleotides, the CDR3 is TGTGCCTGGAGTGTTGAATCAAATCAGCCCCAGCATTTT. Translated: CAWSVESNQPQHF.